The T cell receptor beta chain under discussion was sequenced for a study of blood T cell repertoires in COVID-19. Study-level information: Acute-phase and convalescent COVID-19 samples originated in the United States, Italy and Spain. The cDNA or gDNA used as material had been derived from T cells, B-cell-depleted T cells, or PBMCs.

In the source study's methods: Amplification with reference gene primers provided the estimates of nucleated cell counts. Clones were read by immunoSEQ multiplex PCR, and TCRdb kept only the in-frame ones, dropping some. That table gives V, J and clone size, and the DNA gave D and trimming. The sample includes about 120,000 clones, more than 60% of them seen just once. Per the germline V gene, CDR1 is MNHEY and CDR2 is SMNVEV (reference sequence). The CDR3 loop spans 13 amino acids. V dropped 5 bases and J dropped 7 bases, with 12 bases sitting between them. Sequencing was done on a sample of peripheral blood. This receptor was taken from a man between 70 and 80 years old with acute or convalescent COVID-19. The chain uses TRBV27 and TRBJ1-5; D may be TRBD1 (5 bases). For the CDR3, the DNA is TGTGCCAGCAGTCCCCGGGGGAACCAGCCCCAGCATTTT. Translated, it gives CASSPRGNQPQHF.